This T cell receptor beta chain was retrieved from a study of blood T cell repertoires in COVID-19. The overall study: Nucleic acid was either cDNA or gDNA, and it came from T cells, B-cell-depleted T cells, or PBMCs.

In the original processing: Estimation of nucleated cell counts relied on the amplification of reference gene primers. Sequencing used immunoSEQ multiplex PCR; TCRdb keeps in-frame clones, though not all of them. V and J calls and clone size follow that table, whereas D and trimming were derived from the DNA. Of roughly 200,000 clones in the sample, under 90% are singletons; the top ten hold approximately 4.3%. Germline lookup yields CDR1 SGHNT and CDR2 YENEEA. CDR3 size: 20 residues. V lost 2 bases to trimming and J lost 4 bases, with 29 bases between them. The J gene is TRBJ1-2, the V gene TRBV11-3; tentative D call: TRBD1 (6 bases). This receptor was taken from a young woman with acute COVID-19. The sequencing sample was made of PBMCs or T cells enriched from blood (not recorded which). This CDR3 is CASSLPPRGGAQVAGYGYTF. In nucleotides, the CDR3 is TGTGCCAGCAGCTTACCGCCCCGGGGGGGGGCGCAAGTAGCGGGCTATGGCTACACCTTC.